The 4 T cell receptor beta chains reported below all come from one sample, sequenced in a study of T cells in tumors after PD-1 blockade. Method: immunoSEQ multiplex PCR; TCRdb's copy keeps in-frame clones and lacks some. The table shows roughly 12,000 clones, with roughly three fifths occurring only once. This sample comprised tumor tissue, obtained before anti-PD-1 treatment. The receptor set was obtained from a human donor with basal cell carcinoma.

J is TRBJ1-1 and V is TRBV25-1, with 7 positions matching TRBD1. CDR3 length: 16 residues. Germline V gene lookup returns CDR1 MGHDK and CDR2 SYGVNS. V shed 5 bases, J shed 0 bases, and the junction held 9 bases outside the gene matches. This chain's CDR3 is CASSPQGRGMNTEAFF. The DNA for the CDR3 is TGTGCCAGCAGTCCACAGGGGAGGGGGATGAACACTGAAGCTTTCTTT.

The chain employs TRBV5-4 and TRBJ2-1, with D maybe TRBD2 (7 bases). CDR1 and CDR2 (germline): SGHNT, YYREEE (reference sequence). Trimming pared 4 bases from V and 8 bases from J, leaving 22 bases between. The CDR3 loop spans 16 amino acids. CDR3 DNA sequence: TGTGCCAGCAGCGTAAGAAGGGGGGGGGAAATAGATGAGCAGTTCTTC. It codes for CASSVRRGGEIDEQFF.

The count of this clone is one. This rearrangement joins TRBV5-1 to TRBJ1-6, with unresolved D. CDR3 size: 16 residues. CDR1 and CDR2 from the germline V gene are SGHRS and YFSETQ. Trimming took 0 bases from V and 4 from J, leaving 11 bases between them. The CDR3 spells CASSLGTTYYNSPLHF. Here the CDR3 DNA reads TGCGCCAGCAGCTTGGGCACCACCTATTATAATTCACCCCTCCACTTT.

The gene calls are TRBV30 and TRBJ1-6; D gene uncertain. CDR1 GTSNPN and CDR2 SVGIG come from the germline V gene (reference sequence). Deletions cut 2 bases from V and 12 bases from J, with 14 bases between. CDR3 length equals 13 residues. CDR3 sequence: CAWSLDGPGPLHF. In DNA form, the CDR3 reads TGTGCCTGGAGTCTCGACGGCCCCGGACCCCTCCACTTT.